Listed below are T cell receptor beta chains from one sample, sequenced in a study of CD8+CD57+ T cells in acquired aplastic anemia. Each CDR3 protein gets one entry after TCRdb re-called the reads with MiXCR. The table has about 190,000 distinct CDR3 sequences, 50% to 55% seen once. The material sequenced was sorted CD4+, CD8+, or CD8+CD57+ T cells (not recorded which) from PBMCs. These receptors all stem from a human donor in good health, serving as a control. Both conserved end residues are part of each CDR3. D genes are given only for firm matches. Not every row has a clone size; where given, it reads once, few, many or a size class.

>TRBV2|TRBJ2-7|many|TRBD2
CASLKDGGGRSYEQYF
TGTGCCAGCTTAAAGGATGGCGGGGGTCGGTCCTACGAGCAGTACTTC
>TRBV7-2|TRBJ2-3|-|TRBD2
CASSQEATSGVADTQYF
TGTGCCAGCAGCCAAGAAGCAACTAGCGGGGTGGCAGATACGCAGTATTTT
>TRBV9|TRBJ1-2|-|-
CASSVSPTSYGYTF
TGTGCCAGCAGCGTATCCCCCACCTCCTATGGCTACACCTTC
>TRBV7-9|TRBJ2-7|-|TRBD2
CASSSLPGLGLYF
TGTGCCAGCAGCTCACTGCCGGGACTAGGACTGTACTTC
>TRBV4-3|TRBJ1-6|many|-
CASSPDESNSPLHF
TGCGCCAGCAGCCCCGACGAGTCTAATTCACCCCTCCACTTT
>TRBV5-1|TRBJ2-1|-|TRBD1
CASSTRQGKHEQFF
TGCGCCAGCAGCACCAGACAGGGGAAGCATGAGCAGTTCTTC
>TRBV19|TRBJ1-6|-|-
CASRANRDNSPLHF
TGTGCCAGTAGGGCAAACAGGGATAATTCACCCCTCCACTTT
>TRBV9|TRBJ1-5|-|-
CASSDRVSGNTIYSNQPQHF
TGTGCCAGCAGCGACAGGGTCTCTGGAAACACCATATATAGCAATCAGCCCCAGCATTTT
>TRBV7-9|TRBJ1-2|many|-
CASSPRMANGYTF
TGTGCCAGCAGCCCCCGGATGGCAAATGGCTACACCTTC
>TRBV10-3|TRBJ1-5|-|TRBD1
CATGTGAGQPQPQHF
TGTGCCACCGGGACAGGGGCGGGACAGCCCCAGCCCCAGCATTTT
>TRBV11-1|TRBJ1-2|-|-
CASSSGQGDGYTF
TGCGCCAGCAGCTCTGGGCAGGGCGATGGCTACACCTTC
>TRBV25-1|TRBJ2-7|many|-
CASRSAAGLYEQYF
TGTGCCAGCAGATCCGCCGCGGGGCTTTACGAGCAGTACTTC
>TRBV4-3|TRBJ2-7|-|-
CASSPSLGPRGEQYF
TGCGCCAGCAGCCCGTCATTGGGCCCACGAGGCGAGCAGTACTTC
>TRBV24-1|TRBJ2-1|many|-
CASSDPAQGPRNEQFF
TGTGCCTCCAGTGACCCGGCGCAGGGCCCTCGGAATGAGCAGTTCTTC
>TRBV4-1|TRBJ2-7|many|-
CASSQDYSSYEQYF
TGCGCCAGCAGCCAAGACTACAGCTCCTACGAGCAGTACTTC
>TRBV18|TRBJ2-7|many|TRBD1
CASSDDRVKAYF
TGTGCCAGCTCAGATGACAGGGTTAAGGCGTACTTC
>TRBV27|TRBJ2-7|many|-
CASSLVVPLFGEQYF
TGTGCCAGCAGTTTGGTGGTACCCCTCTTTGGTGAGCAGTACTTC
>TRBV9|TRBJ2-1|-|TRBD2
CASSEERGIYNEQFF
TGTGCCAGCAGCGAGGAGCGGGGCATATACAATGAGCAGTTCTTC
>TRBV20-1|TRBJ2-3|many|TRBD1
CSATEGQAAQYF
TGCAGTGCTACGGAGGGACAGGCGGCGCAGTATTTT
>TRBV10-3|TRBJ2-3|-|-
CAINGPGLSTDTQYF
TGTGCCATCAACGGACCGGGACTGAGCACAGATACGCAGTATTTT
>TRBV15|TRBJ1-1|few|-
CATSREGAYTEAFF
TGTGCCACCAGCAGAGAAGGGGCCTACACTGAAGCTTTCTTT